Below, 11 T cell receptor beta chains from the same sample are listed, as sequenced in a study of cytomegalovirus exposure and HLA in healthy donors. Researchers ran the PCR with 60 Vbeta and 13 Jbeta primers. TCRdb's copy holds only in-frame clones and misses some; the assay was immunoSEQ multiplex PCR. This repertoire comprises 200,000 to 250,000 clones; its ten largest clones make up more than 0.95%. Sequenced input: PBMCs. The receptors shown here come from a girl aged 2 to 9 in good health and CMV-seropositive.

The J gene is TRBJ2-4, the V gene TRBV28; TRBD2 is a possible D gene (6 bases). Germline V gives CDR1 MDHEN, CDR2 SYDVKM. V was clipped by 7 bases and J by 1 base, with 14 bases between them. The CDR3 length is 15 residues. The DNA of the CDR3 is TGTGCCAGCAAGGAGACTAGTGCGGCCAAAAACATTCAGTACTTC. Its protein product is CASKETSAAKNIQYF.

The chain links TRBV6-1 to TRBJ2-7; D gene ambiguous. V was clipped by 0 bases and J by 6 bases, with 9 bases between them. Germline lookup yields CDR1 MNHNS and CDR2 SASEGT. The CDR3 is made up of 13 amino acids. The CDR3 loop is CASSEAESLEQYF. The CDR3 nucleotides are TGTGCCAGCAGTGAAGCGGAGAGCCTCGAGCAGTACTTC.

J is TRBJ1-4 and V is TRBV5-4; 8 bases match TRBD1. The CDR3 is 14 amino acids. CDR1 and CDR2 from the germline V gene are SGHNT and YYREEE (reference sequence). V lost 4 bases to trimming and J lost 5 bases; unmatched junction nucleotides: 4. The CDR3 reads CASSPGQVNEKLFF. Here the CDR3 DNA reads TGTGCCAGCAGCCCGGGACAGGTCAATGAAAAACTGTTTTTT. Using reference TRBV5-4 and TRBJ1-4 for the parts outside the CDR3, the full variable domain is ETGVTQSPTHLIKTRGQQVTLRCSSQSGHNTVSWYQQALGQGPQFIFQYYREEENGRGNFPPRFSGLQFPNYSSELNVNALELDDSALYLCASSPGQVNEKLFFGSGTQLSVL.

This rearrangement joins TRBV2 to TRBJ2-3; D perhaps matches TRBD1 (5 bases). The germline V gene has CDR1 SNHLY and CDR2 FYNNEI. This CDR3 is built from 13 residues. The V end lost 8 bases, the J end lost 3 bases, and 12 bases lay between the germline ends. CDR3 nucleotide sequence: TGTGCCAGCGGGCAGGGTATAACAGATACGCAGTATTTT. Protein product: CASGQGITDTQYF.

This chain's CDR3 is CASSGRDRGSEQYF. CDR3 DNA sequence: TGTGCCAGCAGTGGGAGGGACAGGGGTTCCGAGCAGTACTTC. The J gene is TRBJ2-7, the V gene TRBV6-1, with 10 bases identical to TRBD1. The germline gives CDR1 MNHNS, CDR2 SASEGT. The J segment lost 6 bases and the V segment lost 4 bases, leaving 6 bases of the junction unmatched. The CDR3 consists of 14 residues.

The rearrangement uses TRBV15 and TRBJ2-1; 10 bases line up with TRBD2. CDR3 length: 16 residues. Trimming took 0 bases from V and 7 from J; bases not matched to a gene: 6. Germline V gene sequence: CDR1 LNHNV, CDR2 YYDKDF (reference sequence). The CDR3: CATSRDLLAGLNEQFF. The CDR3 nucleotides read TGTGCCACCAGCAGAGATTTACTAGCGGGACTTAATGAGCAGTTCTTC. Looking up the rest from reference TRBV15 and TRBJ2-1 gives the full variable domain: DAMVIQNPRYQVTQFGKPVTLSCSQTLNHNVMYWYQQKSSQAPKLLFHYYDKDFNNEADTPDNFQSRRPNTSFCFLDIRSPGLGDTAMYLCATSRDLLAGLNEQFFGPGTRLTVL.

The genes are TRBV28 and TRBJ1-5; D ambiguous. Between the trimmed V and J ends, which lost 1 base and 0 bases, there was a span of 7 bases. The CDR3 contains 15 residues. Germline V gene sequence: CDR1 MDHEN, CDR2 SYDVKM. This CDR3 is CASSLSVYSNQPQHF. The CDR3 DNA follows: TGTGCCAGCAGTTTATCAGTGTATAGCAATCAGCCCCAGCATTTT.

This chain joins TRBV28 and TRBJ2-5; TRBD2 agrees at 14 bases. The V gene's germline CDR1 is MDHEN and CDR2 SYDVKM. Germline trimming cut 2 bases from V and 5 bases from J; bases unmatched to any gene: 19. This CDR3 region has 21 residues. CDR3 coding DNA: TGTGCCAGCAGTTTACCCCCTGGGCGCGCCGGGACTAGCGGGAGTGGGGAGACCCAGTACTTC. Its protein product is CASSLPPGRAGTSGSGETQYF.

This chain joins TRBV20-1 and TRBJ2-1; 7 positions agree with TRBD2. Germline V gives CDR1 DFQATT, CDR2 SNEGSKA (reference sequence). J lost 7 bases, V lost 3 bases, and 0 bases had no gene match. There are 11 residues in the CDR3. This CDR3 is CSASGRNEQFF. CDR3 DNA sequence: TGCAGTGCTAGCGGGAGGAATGAGCAGTTCTTC.

The V and J genes are TRBV6-1 and TRBJ1-5; 8 nucleotides align to TRBD1. This CDR3 contains 14 residues. Germline CDR1 MNHNS, CDR2 SASEGT. V trimming: 0 bases; J trimming: 6 bases; junction bases outside the gene matches: 1. The CDR3 is CASSEATGGQPQHF. CDR3 nucleotides: TGTGCCAGCAGTGAAGCAACAGGGGGTCAGCCCCAGCATTTT.

The V call is TRBV25-1, the J call TRBJ1-2; 9 nucleotides line up with TRBD1. Germline V CDR1 and CDR2: MGHDK, SYGVNS. The CDR3 contains 14 residues. V lost 8 bases and J lost 2; bases outside the gene matches: 6. CDR3 region: CASQKQGANYGYTF. The CDR3 DNA reads as TGTGCCAGCCAGAAACAGGGGGCCAACTATGGCTACACCTTC.